These 8 T cell receptor beta chains share one sample of origin, sequenced in a study of blood T cell repertoires in COVID-19. Clones were sequenced by immunoSEQ multiplex PCR, and TCRdb holds only the in-frame ones, with some missing. The sample carries 200,000 to 250,000 clones, about 85% recorded once. The sequencing sample was made of peripheral blood. These receptors came from an older man with acute or convalescent COVID-19.

The chain is built from TRBV6-2 or TRBV6-3 and TRBJ2-5; no clear D. This CDR3 comprises 12 residues. Trimming left V 0 bases short and J 4 bases short, with 3 bases between. Germline loops: CDR1 MNHEY, CDR2 SVGEGT. In DNA form, the CDR3 reads TGTGCCAGCAGTTACTCGAGAGAGACCCAGTACTTC. Encoded protein: CASSYSRETQYF.

V gene TRBV9 combines with J gene TRBJ2-5, with D possibly TRBD2 on 6 matching bases. V was clipped by 3 bases and J by 5 bases, with 17 bases between them. CDR1 is SGDLS and CDR2 is YYNGEE in the germline V gene. The CDR3 runs to 15 residues. The CDR3 is CASSGVGLGGETQYF. The CDR3 DNA sequence: TGTGCCAGCAGCGGTGTGGGGCTAGGAGGGGAGACCCAGTACTTC.

The V and J genes are TRBV5-5 and TRBJ2-5, with D possibly TRBD1 on 6 matching bases. V shed 4 bases and J shed 0 bases, with 16 bases lying between them. CDR3 length: 16 amino acids. The germline CDR1 and CDR2 sequences are SGHKS and YYEKEE (reference sequence). The CDR3 sequence: CASSPRTASYQETQYF. The CDR3 coding sequence is TGTGCCAGCAGCCCGAGGACAGCCTCGTACCAAGAGACCCAGTACTTC.

The chain is built from TRBV28 and TRBJ1-1, with 11 positions matching TRBD1. With V trimmed by 6 bases and J by 5 bases, 11 bases remained unmatched. The CDR3 is 16 amino acids. Germline CDR1 is MDHEN and CDR2 is SYDVKM. The CDR3 nucleotides are TGTGCCAGCAGCCCAAGGACAGGGGGCAGGTTGACTGAAGCTTTCTTT. Protein product: CASSPRTGGRLTEAFF. The whole variable domain, filled in from reference TRBV28 and TRBJ1-1, reads DVKVTQSSRYLVKRTGEKVFLECVQDMDHENMFWYRQDPGLGLRLIYFSYDVKMKEKGDIPEGYSVSREKKERFSLILESASTNQTSMYLCASSPRTGGRLTEAFFGQGTRLTVV.

This chain uses TRBV3-1 (or the pseudogene TRBV3-2) with TRBJ1-3; TRBD1 matches at 9 bases. Losses at the gene ends were 4 bases for V and 4 bases for J; bases not matched to a gene: 8. Germline assignment: CDR1 LGHDT and CDR2 YNNKEL (reference sequence). CDR3 size: 16 residues. The CDR3 loop reads CASSPLTGGRGNTIYF. The DNA for the CDR3 is TGTGCCAGCAGCCCGCTGACAGGGGGAAGGGGAAACACCATATATTTT.

The gene calls are TRBV15 and TRBJ2-2; 9 nucleotides match TRBD2. CDR1 and CDR2 from the germline V gene are LNHNV and YYDKDF (reference sequence). Trimming removed 5 bases from V and 6 bases from J; junction bases left unmatched: 28. This CDR3 spans 22 amino acids. In DNA form, the CDR3 reads TGTGCCACCAGCTTCCAACGGGCGCCGGGGATGTCTAGCGGGAATCTGGCCGGGGAGCTGTTTTTT. This gives the protein CATSFQRAPGMSSGNLAGELFF.

This rearrangement joins TRBV6-5 to TRBJ1-4; the D gene is possibly TRBD1 (6 bases). CDR3 size: 15 residues. V shed 5 bases and J shed 7 bases, with 17 bases lying between them. Germline lookup yields CDR1 MNHEY and CDR2 SVGAGI. CDR3 loop: CASSTTGRGGEKLFF. The DNA of the CDR3 is TGTGCCAGCAGTACTACAGGGAGGGGGGGTGAAAAACTGTTTTTT.

V is TRBV5-1 and J is TRBJ2-1; TRBD2 aligns across 9 bases. This CDR3 is 16 amino acids long. Germline loops: CDR1 SGHRS, CDR2 YFSETQ. V was clipped by 0 bases and J by 8 bases; unmatched bases: 9. The CDR3 here is CASSLGSAGGGDEQFF. The CDR3 DNA is TGCGCCAGCAGCTTGGGGTCGGCGGGAGGGGGCGATGAGCAGTTCTTC.